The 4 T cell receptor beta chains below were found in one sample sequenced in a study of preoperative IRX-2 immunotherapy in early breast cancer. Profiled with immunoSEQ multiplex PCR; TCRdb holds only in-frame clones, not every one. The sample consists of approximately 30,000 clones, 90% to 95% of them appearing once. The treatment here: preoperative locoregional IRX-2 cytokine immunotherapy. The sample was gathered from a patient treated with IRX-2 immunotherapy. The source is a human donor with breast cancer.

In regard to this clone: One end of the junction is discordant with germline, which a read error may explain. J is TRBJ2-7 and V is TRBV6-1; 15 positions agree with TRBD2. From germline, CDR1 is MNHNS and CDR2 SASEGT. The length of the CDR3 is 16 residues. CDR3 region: CAISEGLAGGRYEQYF. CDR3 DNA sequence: TGTGCCATCAGTGAAGGACTAGCGGGGGGGCGGTACGAGCAGTACTTC.

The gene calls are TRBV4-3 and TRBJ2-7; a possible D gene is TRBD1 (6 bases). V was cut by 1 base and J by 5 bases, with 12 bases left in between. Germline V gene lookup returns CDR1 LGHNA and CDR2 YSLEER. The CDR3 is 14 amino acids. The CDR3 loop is CASSQVQGVHEQYF. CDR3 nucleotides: TGCGCCAGCAGCCAAGTACAGGGCGTCCACGAGCAGTACTTC.

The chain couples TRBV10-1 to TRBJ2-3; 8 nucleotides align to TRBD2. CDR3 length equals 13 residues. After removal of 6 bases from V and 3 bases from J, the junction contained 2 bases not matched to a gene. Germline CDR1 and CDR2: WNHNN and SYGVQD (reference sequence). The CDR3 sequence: CASRSGGTDTQYF. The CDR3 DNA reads TGCGCCAGCAGGAGCGGGGGAACAGATACGCAGTATTTT.

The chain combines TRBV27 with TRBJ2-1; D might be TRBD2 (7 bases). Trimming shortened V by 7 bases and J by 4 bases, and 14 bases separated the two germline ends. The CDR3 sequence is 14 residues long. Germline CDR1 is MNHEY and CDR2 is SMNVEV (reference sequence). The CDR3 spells CASTRGAAYNEQFF. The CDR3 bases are TGTGCCAGCACCCGGGGGGCCGCTTACAATGAGCAGTTCTTC.